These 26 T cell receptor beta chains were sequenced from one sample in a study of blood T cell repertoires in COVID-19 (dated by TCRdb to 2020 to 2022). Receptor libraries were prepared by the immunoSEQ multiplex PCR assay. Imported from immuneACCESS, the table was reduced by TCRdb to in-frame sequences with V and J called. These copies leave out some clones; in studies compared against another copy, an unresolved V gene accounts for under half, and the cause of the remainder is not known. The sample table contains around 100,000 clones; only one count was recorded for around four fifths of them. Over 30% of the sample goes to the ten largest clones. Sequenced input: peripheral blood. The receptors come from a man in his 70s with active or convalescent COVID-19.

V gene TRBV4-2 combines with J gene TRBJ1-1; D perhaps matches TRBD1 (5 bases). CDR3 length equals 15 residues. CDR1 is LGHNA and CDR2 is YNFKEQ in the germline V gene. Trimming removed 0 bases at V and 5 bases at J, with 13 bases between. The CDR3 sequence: CASSQEGQGRTEAFF. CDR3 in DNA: TGTGCCAGCAGCCAAGAAGGGCAGGGTAGGACTGAAGCTTTCTTT.

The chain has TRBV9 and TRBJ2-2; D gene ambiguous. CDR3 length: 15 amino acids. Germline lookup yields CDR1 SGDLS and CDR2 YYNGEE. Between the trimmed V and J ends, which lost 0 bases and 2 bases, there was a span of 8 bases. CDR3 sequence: CASSVEIGNTGELFF. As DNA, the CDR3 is TGTGCCAGCAGCGTAGAGATCGGTAACACCGGGGAGCTGTTTTTT.

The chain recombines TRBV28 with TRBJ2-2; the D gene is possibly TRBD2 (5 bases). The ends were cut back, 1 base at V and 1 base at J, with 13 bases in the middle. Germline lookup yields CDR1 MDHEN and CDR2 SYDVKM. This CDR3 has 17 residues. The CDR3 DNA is TGTGCCAGCAGTTTATTGCTCCGGGGAAAGAACACCGGGGAGCTGTTTTTT. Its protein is CASSLLLRGKNTGELFF.

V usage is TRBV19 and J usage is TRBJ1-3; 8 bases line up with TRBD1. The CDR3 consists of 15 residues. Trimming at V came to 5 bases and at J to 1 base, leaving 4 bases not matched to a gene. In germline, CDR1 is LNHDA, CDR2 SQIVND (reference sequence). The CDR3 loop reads CASSLTGASGNTIYF. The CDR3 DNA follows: TGTGCCAGTAGTCTGACAGGGGCTTCTGGAAACACCATATATTTT.

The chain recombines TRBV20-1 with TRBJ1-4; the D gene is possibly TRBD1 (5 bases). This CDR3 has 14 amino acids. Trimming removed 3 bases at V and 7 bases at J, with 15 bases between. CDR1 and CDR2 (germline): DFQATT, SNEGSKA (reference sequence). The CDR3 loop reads CSASLGRVSEKLFF. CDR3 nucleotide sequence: TGCAGTGCTAGTCTGGGCAGGGTTAGTGAAAAACTGTTTTTT.

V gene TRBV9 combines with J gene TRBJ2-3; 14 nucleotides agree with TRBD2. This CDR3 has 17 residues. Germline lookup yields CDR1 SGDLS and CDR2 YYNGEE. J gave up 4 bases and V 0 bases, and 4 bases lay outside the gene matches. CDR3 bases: TGTGCCAGCAGCGTAGGACTAGCGGGGGGGCTGGCAGATACGCAGTATTTT. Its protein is CASSVGLAGGLADTQYF.

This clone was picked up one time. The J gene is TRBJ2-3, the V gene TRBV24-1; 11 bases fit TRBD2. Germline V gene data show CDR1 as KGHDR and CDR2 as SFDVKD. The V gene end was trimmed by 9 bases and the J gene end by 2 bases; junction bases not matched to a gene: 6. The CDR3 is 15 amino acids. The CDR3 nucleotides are TGTGCCACCGAGTCTAGCGGGAGGTCCACAGATACGCAGTATTTT. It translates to CATESSGRSTDTQYF.

The CDR3 DNA follows: TGTGCCAGCAGCCGGGGACAGGGAGATGGCTACACCTTC. Protein: CASSRGQGDGYTF. V usage is TRBV25-1 and J usage is TRBJ1-2; 9 bases are a match to TRBD1. Germline assignment: CDR1 MGHDK and CDR2 SYGVNS. This CDR3 has 13 amino acids. With V trimmed by 6 bases and J by 6 bases, 5 bases remained unmatched.

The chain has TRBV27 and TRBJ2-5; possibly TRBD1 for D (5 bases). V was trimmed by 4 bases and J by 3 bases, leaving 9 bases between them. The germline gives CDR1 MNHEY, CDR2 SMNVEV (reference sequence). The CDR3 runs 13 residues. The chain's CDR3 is CASSSLGEETQYF. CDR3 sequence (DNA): TGTGCCAGCAGTTCCCTAGGGGAAGAGACCCAGTACTTC.

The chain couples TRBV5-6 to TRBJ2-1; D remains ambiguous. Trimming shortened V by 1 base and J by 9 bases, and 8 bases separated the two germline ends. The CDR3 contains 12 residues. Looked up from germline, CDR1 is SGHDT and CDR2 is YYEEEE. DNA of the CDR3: TGTGCCAGCAGCTTGTACCCGGGTGAGCAGTTCTTC. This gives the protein CASSLYPGEQFF.

The CDR3 region is CASSLGQGTEKLFF. CDR3 DNA: TGTGCCAGCTCACTTGGACAGGGGACGGAAAAACTGTTTTTT. The chain has TRBV18 and TRBJ1-4; 9 nucleotides line up with TRBD1. The CDR3 loop spans 14 amino acids. Germline V gives CDR1 KGHSH, CDR2 LQKENI. With V trimmed by 4 bases and J by 8 bases, 5 bases remained unmatched.

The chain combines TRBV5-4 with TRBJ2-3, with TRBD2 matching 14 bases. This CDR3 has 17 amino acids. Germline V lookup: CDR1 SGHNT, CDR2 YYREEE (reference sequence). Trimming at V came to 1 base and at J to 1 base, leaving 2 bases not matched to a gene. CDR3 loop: CASSLTGLAGGTDTQYF. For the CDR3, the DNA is TGTGCCAGCAGCTTGACGGGACTAGCGGGAGGCACAGATACGCAGTATTTT.

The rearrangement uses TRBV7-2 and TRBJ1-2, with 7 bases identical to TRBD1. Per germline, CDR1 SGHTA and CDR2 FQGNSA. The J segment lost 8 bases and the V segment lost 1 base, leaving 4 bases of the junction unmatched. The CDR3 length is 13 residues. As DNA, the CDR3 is TGTGCCAGCAGCTTAGGACAGGGATGGGGCTACACCTTC. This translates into CASSLGQGWGYTF.

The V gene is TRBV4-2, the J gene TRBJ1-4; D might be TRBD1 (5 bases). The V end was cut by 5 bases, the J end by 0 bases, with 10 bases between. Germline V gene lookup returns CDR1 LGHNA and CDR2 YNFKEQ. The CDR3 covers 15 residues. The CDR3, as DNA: TGTGCCAGCAGCATCCGGGGGACAACTAATGAAAAACTGTTTTTT. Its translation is CASSIRGTTNEKLFF.

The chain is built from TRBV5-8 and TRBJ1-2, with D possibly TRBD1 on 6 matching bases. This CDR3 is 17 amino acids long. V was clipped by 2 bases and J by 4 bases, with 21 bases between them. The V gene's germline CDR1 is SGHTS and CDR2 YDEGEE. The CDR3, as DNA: TGTGCCAGCAGCTTTATTGGACAGAGCCCTTTGACCTATGGCTACACCTTC. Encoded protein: CASSFIGQSPLTYGYTF.

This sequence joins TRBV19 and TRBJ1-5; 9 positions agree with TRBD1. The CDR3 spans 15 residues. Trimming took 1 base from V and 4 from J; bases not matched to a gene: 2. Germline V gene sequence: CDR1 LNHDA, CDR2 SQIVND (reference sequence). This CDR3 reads CASSIGGTGNQPQHF. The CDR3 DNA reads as TGTGCCAGTAGTATAGGGGGGACAGGGAATCAGCCCCAGCATTTT.

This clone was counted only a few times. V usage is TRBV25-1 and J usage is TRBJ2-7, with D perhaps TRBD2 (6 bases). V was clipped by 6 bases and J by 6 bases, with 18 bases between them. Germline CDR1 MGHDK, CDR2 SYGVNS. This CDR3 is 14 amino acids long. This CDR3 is CASSTGSPGGEQYF. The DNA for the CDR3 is TGTGCCAGCAGCACCGGGAGCCCCGGAGGCGAGCAGTACTTC.

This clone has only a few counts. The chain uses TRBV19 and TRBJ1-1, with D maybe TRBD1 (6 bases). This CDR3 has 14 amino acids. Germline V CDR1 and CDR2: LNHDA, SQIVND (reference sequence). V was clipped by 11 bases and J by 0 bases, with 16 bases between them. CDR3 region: CAAGRGIMNTEAFF. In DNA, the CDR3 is TGTGCCGCGGGTAGGGGGATCATGAACACTGAAGCTTTCTTT.

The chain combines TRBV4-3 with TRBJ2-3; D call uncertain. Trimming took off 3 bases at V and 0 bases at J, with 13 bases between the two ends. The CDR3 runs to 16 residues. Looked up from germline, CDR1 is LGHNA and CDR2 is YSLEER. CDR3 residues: CASSHDDSSSTDTQYF. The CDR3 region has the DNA TGCGCCAGCAGCCACGATGACTCTTCTAGCACAGATACGCAGTATTTT.

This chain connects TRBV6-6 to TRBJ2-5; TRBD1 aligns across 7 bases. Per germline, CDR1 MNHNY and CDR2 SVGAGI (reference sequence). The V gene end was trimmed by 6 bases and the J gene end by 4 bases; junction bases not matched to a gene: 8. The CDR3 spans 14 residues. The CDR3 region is CASRNPGQIETQYF. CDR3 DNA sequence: TGTGCCAGCAGAAACCCGGGACAGATAGAGACCCAGTACTTC.

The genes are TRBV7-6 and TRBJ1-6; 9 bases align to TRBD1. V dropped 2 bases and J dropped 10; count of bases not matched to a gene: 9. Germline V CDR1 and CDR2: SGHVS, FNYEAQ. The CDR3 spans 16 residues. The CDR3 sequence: CASSLTGGPGSSPLHF. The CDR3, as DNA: TGTGCCAGCAGCTTAACAGGGGGCCCCGGGTCCTCACCCCTCCACTTT.

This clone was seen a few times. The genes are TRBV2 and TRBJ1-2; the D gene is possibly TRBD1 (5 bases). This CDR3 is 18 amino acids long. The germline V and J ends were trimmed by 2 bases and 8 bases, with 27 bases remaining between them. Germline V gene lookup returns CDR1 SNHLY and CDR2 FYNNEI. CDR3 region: CASSEFALSQARVSGYTF. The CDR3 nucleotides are TGTGCCAGCAGTGAATTTGCCCTTTCCCAAGCCAGGGTGTCGGGCTACACCTTC.

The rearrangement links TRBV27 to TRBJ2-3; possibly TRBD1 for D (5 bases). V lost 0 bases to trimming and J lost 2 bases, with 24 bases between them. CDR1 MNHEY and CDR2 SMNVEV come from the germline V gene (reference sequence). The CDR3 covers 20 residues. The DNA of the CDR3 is TGTGCCAGCAGTTTATCACGGACACCGTCAACCTTTCTAAACACAGATACGCAGTATTTT. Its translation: CASSLSRTPSTFLNTDTQYF.

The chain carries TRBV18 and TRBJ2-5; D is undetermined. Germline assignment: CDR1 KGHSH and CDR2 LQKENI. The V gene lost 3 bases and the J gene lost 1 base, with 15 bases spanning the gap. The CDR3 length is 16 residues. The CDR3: CASSPNLANIQETQYF. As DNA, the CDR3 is TGTGCCAGCTCACCTAATCTGGCCAACATCCAAGAGACCCAGTACTTC.

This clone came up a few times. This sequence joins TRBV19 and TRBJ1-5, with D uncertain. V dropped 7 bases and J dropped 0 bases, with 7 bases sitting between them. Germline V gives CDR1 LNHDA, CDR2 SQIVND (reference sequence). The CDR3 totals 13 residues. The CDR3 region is CASTSFSNQPQHF. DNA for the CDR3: TGTGCCAGTACCTCTTTTAGCAATCAGCCCCAGCATTTT.

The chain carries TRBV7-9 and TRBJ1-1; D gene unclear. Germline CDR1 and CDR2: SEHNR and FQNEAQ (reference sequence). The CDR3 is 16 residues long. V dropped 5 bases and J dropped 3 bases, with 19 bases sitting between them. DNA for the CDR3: TGTGCCAGCAGCACCCTGGGTTGGGCGAAGGACACTGAAGCTTTCTTT. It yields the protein CASSTLGWAKDTEAFF.